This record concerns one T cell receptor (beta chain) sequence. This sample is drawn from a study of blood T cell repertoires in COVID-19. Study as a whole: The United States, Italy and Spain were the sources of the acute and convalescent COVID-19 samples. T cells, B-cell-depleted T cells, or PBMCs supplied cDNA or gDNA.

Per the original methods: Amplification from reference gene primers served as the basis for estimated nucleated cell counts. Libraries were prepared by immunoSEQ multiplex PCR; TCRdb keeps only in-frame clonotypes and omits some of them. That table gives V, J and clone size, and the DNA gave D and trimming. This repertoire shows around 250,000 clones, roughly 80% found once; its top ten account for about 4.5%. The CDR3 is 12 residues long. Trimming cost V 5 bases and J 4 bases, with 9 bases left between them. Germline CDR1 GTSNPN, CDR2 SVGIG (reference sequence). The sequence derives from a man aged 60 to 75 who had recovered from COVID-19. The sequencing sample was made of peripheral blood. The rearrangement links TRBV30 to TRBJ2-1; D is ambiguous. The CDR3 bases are TGTGCCTGGTCTTGGGCGTACAATGAGCAGTTCTTC. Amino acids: CAWSWAYNEQFF.